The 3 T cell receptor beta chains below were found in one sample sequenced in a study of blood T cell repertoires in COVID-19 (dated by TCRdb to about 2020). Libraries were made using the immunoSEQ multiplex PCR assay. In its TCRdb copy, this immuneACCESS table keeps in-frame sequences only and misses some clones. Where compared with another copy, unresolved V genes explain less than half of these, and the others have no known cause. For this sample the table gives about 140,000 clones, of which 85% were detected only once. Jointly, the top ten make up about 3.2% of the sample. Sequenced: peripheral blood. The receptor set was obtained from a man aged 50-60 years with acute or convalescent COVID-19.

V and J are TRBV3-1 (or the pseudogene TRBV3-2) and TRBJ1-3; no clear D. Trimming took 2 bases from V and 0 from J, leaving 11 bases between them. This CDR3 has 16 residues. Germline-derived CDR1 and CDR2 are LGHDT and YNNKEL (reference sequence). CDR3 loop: CASSQHHSGSGNTIYF. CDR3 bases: TGTGCCAGCAGCCAACACCATAGTGGCTCTGGAAACACCATATATTTT.

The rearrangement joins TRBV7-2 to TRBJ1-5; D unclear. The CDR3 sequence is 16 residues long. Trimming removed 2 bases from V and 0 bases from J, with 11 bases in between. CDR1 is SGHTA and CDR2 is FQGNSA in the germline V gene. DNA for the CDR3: TGTGCCAGCAGCTTATCTACCGGGGATAGCAATCAGCCCCAGCATTTT. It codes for CASSLSTGDSNQPQHF.

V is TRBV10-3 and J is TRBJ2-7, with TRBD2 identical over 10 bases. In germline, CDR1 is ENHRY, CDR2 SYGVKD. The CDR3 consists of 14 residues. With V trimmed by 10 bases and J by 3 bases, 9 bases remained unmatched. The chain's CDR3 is CATLQTSGVYEQYF. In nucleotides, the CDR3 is TGTGCCACCCTTCAAACTAGCGGGGTCTACGAGCAGTACTTC.